What follows is one T cell receptor beta chain and its context. This specimen belongs to a study of blood T cell repertoires in COVID-19. Study-level background: Specimens from acute and convalescent COVID-19 originated in the United States, Italy and Spain. From T cells, B-cell-depleted T cells, or PBMCs came the material, which was cDNA or gDNA.

Authors' methods: Estimates of nucleated cell counts were drawn from the amplification of reference gene primers. Clones were sequenced by immunoSEQ multiplex PCR, and TCRdb holds only the in-frame ones, with some missing. The D gene and trimming were derived from the DNA, and the V and J assignments and clone size from that table. The profile covers about 290,000 clones, with roughly 89% appearing a single time and 11% taken by the ten largest. This clonotype originated in a woman aged 25 to 45 with COVID-19, enrolled during active disease. Source material: peripheral blood.

In nucleotides, the CDR3 is TGTGCCAGCAGTTACGCGGGGGGATGGGATGAGCAGTTCTTC. Translating it yields CASSYAGGWDEQFF. The chain links TRBV6-5 to TRBJ2-1; 8 bases align to TRBD2. Germline V CDR1 and CDR2: MNHEY, SVGAGI. V lost 2 bases, J lost 8 bases, and 5 bases stayed unmatched. This CDR3 is 14 amino acids long.